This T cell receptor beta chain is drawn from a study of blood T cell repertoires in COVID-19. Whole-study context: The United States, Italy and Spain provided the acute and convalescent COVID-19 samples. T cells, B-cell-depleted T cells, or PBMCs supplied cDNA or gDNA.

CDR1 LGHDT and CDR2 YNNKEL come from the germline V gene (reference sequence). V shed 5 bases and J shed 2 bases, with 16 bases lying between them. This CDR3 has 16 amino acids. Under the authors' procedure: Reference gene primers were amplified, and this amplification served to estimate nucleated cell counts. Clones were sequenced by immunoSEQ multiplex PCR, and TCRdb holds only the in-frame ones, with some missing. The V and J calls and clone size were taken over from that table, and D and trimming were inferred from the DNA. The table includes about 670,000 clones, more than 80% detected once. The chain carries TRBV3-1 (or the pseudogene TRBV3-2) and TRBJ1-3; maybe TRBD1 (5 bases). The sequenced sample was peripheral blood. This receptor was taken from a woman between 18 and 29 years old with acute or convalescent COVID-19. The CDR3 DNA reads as TGTGCCAGCAGCTCTAACAACAGGCCCACTGGAAACACCATATATTTT. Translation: CASSSNNRPTGNTIYF.